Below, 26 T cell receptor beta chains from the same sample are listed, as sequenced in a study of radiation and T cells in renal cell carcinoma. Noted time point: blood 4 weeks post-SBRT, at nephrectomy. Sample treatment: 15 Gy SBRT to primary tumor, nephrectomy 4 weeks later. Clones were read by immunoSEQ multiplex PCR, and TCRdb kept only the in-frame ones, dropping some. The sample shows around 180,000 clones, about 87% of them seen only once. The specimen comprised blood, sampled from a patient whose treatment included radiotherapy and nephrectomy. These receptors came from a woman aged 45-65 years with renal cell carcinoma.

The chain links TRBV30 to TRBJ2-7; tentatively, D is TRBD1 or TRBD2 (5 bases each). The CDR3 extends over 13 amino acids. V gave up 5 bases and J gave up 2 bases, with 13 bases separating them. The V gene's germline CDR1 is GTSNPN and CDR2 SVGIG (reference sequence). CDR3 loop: CAWAGAEPYEQYF. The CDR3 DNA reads TGTGCCTGGGCCGGGGCAGAGCCCTACGAGCAGTACTTC.

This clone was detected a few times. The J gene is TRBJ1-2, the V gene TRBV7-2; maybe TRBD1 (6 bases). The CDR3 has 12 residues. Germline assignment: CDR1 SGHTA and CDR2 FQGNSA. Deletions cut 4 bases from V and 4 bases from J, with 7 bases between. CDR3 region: CASSSDSYGYTF. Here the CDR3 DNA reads TGTGCCAGCAGCTCGGACAGCTATGGCTACACCTTC.

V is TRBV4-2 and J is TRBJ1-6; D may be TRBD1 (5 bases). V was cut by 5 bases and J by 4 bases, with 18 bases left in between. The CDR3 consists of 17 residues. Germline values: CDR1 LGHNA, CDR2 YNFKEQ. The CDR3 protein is CASSGGNDRGYNSPLHF. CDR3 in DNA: TGTGCCAGCAGCGGGGGGAATGATAGGGGATATAATTCACCCCTCCACTTT.

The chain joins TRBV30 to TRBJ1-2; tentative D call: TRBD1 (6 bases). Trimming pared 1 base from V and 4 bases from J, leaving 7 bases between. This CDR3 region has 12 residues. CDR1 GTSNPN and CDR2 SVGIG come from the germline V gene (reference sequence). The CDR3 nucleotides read TGTGCCTGGAGTGGGACAGCCTATGGCTACACCTTC. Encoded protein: CAWSGTAYGYTF.

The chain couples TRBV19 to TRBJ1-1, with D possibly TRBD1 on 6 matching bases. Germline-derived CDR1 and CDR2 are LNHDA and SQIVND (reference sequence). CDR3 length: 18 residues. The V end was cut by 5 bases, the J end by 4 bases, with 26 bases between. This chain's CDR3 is CASSPGNSGTNIGTEAFF. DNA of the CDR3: TGTGCCAGTAGTCCCGGGAATTCCGGGACAAACATTGGCACTGAAGCTTTCTTT.

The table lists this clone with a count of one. As DNA, the CDR3 is TGTGCCAGCAGCGTAGACCCGGGACCCAGTTCTGGAAACACCATATATTTT. It is translated as CASSVDPGPSSGNTIYF. The chain links TRBV9 to TRBJ1-3; a weak D match, TRBD1 (5 bases). V lost 0 bases and J 1 base, leaving 14 bases between the germline ends. Germline CDR1 reads SGDLS; CDR2 reads YYNGEE. This CDR3 is 17 amino acids long.

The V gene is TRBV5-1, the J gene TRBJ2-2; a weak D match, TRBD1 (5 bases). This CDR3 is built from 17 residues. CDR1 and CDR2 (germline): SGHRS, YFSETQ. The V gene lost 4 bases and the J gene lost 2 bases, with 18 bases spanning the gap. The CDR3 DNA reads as TGCGCCAGCAGCCGTTTGACTTCAGGGTTAAACACCGGGGAGCTGTTTTTT. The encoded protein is CASSRLTSGLNTGELFF.

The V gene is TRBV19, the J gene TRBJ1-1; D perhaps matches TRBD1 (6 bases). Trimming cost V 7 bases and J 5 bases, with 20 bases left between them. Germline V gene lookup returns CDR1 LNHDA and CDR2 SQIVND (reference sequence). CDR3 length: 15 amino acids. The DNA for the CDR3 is TGTGCCAGTATAACGGGGGGCCCTGCAAGGACTGAAGCTTTCTTT. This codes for CASITGGPARTEAFF. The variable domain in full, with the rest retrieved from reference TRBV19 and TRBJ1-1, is DGGITQSPKYLFRKEGQNVTLSCEQNLNHDAMYWYRQDPGQGLRLIYYSQIVNDFQKGDIAEGYSVSREKKESFPLTVTSAQKNPTAFYLCASITGGPARTEAFFGQGTRLTVV.

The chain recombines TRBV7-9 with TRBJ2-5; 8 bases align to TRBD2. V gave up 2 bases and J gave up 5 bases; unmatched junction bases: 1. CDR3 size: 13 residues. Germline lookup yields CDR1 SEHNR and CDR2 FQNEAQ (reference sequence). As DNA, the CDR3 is TGTGCCAGCAGCTTACGGGGGGGTGAGACCCAGTACTTC. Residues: CASSLRGGETQYF.

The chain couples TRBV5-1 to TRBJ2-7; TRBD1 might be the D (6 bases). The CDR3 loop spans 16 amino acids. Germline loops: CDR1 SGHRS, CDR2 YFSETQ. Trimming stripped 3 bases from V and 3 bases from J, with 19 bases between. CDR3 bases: TGCGCCAGCAGCTGGGGCCCAGGCGGACAGAACTACGAGCAGTACTTC. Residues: CASSWGPGGQNYEQYF. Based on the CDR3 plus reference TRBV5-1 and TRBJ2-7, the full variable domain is KAGVTQTPRYLIKTRGQQVTLSCSPISGHRSVSWYQQTPGQGLQFLFEYFSETQRNKGNFPGRFSGRQFSNSRSEMNVSTLELGDSALYLCASSWGPGGQNYEQYFGPGTRLTVT.

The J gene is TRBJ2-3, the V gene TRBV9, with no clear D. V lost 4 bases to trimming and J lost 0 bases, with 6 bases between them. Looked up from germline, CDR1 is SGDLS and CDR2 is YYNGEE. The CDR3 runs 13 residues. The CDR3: CASSLPSTDTQYF. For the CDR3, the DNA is TGTGCCAGCAGCTTACCTAGCACAGATACGCAGTATTTT.

The DNA for the CDR3 is TGTGCCAGCAGTCCATCGACAGTGCCGGGCGAAGCTTTCTTT. This gives the protein CASSPSTVPGEAFF. The chain employs TRBV9 and TRBJ1-1; TRBD1 is a possible D gene (5 bases). The CDR3 spans 14 residues. Germline CDR1 is SGDLS and CDR2 is YYNGEE. Trimming stripped 5 bases from V and 8 bases from J, with 19 bases between.

CDR3 sequence reads: CASSRGQEDQPQHF. DNA of the CDR3: TGTGCCAGCAGCCGGGGACAGGAAGACCAGCCCCAGCATTTT. The chain joins TRBV7-2 to TRBJ1-5; 8 nucleotides agree with TRBD1. The length of the CDR3 is 14 residues. CDR1 and CDR2 from the germline V gene are SGHTA and FQGNSA. Trimming at V came to 5 bases and at J to 7 bases, leaving 7 bases not matched to a gene.

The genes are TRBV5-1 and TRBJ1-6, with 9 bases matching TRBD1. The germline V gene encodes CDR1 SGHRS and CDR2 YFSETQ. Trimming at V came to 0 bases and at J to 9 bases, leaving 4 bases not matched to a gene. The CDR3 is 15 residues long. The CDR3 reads CASSLETGGGSPLHF. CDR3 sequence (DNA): TGCGCCAGCAGCTTGGAGACAGGGGGGGGTTCACCCCTCCACTTT.

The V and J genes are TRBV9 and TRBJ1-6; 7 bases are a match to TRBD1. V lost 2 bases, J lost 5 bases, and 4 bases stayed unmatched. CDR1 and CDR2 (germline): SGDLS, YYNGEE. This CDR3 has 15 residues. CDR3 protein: CASSVGQSDNSPLHF. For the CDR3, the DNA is TGTGCCAGCAGCGTGGGACAGAGTGATAATTCACCCCTCCACTTT.

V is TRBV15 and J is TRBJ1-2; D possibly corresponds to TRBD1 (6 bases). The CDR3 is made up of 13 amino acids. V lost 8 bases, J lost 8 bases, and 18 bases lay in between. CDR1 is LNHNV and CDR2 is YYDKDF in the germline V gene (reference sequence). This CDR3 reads CATRRDNERGYTF. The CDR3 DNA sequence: TGTGCCACCCGGCGGGACAACGAGAGAGGCTACACCTTC.

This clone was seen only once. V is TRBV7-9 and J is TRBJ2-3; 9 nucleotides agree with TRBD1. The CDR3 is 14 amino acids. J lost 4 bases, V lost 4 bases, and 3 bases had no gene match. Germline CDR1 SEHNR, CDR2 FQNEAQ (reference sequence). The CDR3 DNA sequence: TGTGCCAGCAGCTCAACAGGGGGCCCAGATACGCAGTATTTT. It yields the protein CASSSTGGPDTQYF. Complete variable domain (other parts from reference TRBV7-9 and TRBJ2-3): DTGVSQNPRHKITKRGQNVTFRCDPISEHNRLYWYRQTLGQGPEFLTYFQNEAQLEKSRLLSDRFSAERPKGSFSTLEIQRTEQGDSAMYLCASSSTGGPDTQYFGPGTRLTVL.

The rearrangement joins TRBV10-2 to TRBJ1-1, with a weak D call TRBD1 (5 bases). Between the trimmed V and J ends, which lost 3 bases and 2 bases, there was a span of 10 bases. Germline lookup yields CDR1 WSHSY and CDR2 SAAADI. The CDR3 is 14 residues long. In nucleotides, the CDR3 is TGCGCCAGCAGTGAAGACAGCGAAAACACTGAAGCTTTCTTT. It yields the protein CASSEDSENTEAFF.

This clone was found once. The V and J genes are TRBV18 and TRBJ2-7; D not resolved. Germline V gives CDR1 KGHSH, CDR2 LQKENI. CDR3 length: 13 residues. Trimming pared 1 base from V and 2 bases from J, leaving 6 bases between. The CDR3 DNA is TGTGCCAGCTCACCACGCAGTCCCTACGAGCAGTACTTC. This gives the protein CASSPRSPYEQYF.

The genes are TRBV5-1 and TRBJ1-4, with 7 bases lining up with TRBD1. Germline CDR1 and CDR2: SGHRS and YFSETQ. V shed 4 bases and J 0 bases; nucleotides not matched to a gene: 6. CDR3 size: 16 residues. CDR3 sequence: CASSRGQSTTNEKLFF. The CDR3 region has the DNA TGCGCCAGCAGCCGGGGACAGAGTACAACTAATGAAAAACTGTTTTTT.

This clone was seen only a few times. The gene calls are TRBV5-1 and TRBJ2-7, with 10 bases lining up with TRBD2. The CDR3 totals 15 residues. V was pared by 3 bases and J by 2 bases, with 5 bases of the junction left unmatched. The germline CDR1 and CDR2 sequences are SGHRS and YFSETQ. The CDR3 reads CASSWDGTSAYEQYF. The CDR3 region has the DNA TGCGCCAGCAGCTGGGACGGGACTAGCGCCTACGAGCAGTACTTC.

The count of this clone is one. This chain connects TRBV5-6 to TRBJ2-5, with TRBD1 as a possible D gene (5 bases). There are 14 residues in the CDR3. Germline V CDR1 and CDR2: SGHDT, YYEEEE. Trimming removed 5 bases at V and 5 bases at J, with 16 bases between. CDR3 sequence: CASRGWGRGETQYF. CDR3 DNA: TGTGCCAGCAGAGGTTGGGGCCGCGGTGAGACCCAGTACTTC.

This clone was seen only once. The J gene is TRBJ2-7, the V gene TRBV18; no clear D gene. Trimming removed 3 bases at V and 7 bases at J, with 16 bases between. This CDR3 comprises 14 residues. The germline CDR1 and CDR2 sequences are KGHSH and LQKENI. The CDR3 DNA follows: TGTGCCAGCTCACCTGAGCGCTCTCGGTGGGAGCAGTACTTC. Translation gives CASSPERSRWEQYF.

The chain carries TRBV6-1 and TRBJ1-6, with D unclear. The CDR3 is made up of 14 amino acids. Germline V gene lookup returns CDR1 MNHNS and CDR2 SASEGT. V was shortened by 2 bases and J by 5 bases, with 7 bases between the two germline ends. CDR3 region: CASSETANNSPLHF. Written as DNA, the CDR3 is TGTGCCAGCAGTGAAACAGCAAATAATTCACCCCTCCACTTT.

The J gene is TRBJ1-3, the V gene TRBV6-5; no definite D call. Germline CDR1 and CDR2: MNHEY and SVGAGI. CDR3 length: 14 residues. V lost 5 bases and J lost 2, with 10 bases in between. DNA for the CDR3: TGTGCCAGCAGTCCCCAGGTAGCTGGAAACACCATATATTTT. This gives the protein CASSPQVAGNTIYF.

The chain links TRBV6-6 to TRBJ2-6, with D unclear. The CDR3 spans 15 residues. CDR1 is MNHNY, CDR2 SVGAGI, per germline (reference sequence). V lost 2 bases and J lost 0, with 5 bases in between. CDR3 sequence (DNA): TGTGCCAGCAGTTACGGGGACTCTGGGGCCAACGTCCTGACTTTC. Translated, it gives CASSYGDSGANVLTF.